This T cell receptor (beta chain) came from a study of early T cells in non-severe SARS-CoV-2 infection. Background on the study: Chains stayed unpaired after sequencing of bulk RNA from unsorted whole blood.

Attachment of unique molecular identifiers to individual cDNA molecules was performed. TCRdb independently ran MiXCR on the 5' RACE reads; one entry per CDR3 protein. The data show 55,000 to 75,000 distinct CDR3 sequences, with over 8% seen just once and 15% to 19% held by the top ten. The V gene's germline CDR1 is SEHNR and CDR2 FQNEAQ (reference sequence). Trimming removed 0 bases at V and 4 bases at J, with 7 bases between. CDR3 length: 14 amino acids. This clonotype was seen many times. The chain carries TRBV7-9 and TRBJ2-4; no clear D. The sequences come from whole blood, collected at baseline. The clonotype comes from an adult who was a healthcare worker with PCR-confirmed SARS-CoV-2 infection or an uninfected control (not recorded which). The CDR3 DNA reads as TGTGCCAGCAGCTTAGCGGCAAGTAAAAACATTCAGTACTTC. Translating it yields CASSLAASKNIQYF.